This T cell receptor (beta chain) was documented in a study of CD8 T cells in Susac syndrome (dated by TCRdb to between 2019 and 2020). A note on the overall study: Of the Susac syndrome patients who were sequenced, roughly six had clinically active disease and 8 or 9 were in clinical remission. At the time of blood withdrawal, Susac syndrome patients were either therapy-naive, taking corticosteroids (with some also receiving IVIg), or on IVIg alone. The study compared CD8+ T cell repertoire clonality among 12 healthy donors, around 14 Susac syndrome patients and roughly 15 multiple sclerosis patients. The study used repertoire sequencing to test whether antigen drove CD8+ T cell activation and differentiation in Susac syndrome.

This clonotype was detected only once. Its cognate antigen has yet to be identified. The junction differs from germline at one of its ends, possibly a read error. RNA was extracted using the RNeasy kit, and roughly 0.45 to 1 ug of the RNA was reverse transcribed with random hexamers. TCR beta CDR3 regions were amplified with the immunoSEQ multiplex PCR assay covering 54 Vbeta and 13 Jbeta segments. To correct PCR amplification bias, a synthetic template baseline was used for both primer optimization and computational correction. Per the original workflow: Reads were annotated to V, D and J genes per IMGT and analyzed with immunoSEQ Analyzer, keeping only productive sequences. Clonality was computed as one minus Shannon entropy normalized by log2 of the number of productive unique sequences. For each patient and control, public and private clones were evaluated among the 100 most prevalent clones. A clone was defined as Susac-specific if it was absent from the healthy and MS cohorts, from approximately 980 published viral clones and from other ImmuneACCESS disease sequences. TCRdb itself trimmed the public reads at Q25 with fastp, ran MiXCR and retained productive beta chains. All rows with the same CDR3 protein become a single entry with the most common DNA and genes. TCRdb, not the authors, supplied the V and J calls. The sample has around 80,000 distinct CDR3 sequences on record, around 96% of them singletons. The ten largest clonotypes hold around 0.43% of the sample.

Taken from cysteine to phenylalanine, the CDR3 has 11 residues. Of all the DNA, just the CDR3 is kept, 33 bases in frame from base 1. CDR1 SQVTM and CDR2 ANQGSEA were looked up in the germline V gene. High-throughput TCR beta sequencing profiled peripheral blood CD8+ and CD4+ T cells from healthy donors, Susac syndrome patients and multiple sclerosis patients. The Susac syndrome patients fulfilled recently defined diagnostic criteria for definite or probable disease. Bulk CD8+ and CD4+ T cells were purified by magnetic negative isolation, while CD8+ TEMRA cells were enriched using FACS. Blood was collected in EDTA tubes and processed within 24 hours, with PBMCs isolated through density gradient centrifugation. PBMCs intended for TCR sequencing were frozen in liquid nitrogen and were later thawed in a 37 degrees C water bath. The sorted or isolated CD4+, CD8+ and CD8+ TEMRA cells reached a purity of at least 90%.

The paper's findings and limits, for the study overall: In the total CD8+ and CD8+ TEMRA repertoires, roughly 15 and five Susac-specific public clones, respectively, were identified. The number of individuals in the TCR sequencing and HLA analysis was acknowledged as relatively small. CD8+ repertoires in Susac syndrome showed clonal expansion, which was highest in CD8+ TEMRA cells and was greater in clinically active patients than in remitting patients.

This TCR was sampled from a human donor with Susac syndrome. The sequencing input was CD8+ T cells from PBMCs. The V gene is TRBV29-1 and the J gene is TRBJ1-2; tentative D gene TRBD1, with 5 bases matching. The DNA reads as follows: TGTCCCGCGCAGGGCCCCTATGGCTACACCTTC. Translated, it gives CPAQGPYGYTF.